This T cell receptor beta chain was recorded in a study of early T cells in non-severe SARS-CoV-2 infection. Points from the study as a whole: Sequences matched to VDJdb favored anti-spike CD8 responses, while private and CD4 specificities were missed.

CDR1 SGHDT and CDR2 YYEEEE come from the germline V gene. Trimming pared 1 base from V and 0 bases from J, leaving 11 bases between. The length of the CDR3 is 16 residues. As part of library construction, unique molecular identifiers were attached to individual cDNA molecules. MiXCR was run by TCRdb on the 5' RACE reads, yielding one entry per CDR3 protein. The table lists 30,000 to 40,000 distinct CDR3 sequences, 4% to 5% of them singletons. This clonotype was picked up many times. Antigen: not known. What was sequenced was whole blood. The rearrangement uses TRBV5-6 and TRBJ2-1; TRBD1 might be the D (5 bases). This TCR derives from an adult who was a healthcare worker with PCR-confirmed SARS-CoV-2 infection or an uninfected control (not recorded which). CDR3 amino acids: CASSLWGRSSYNEQFF. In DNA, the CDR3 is TGTGCCAGCAGCTTGTGGGGCCGGAGCTCCTACAATGAGCAGTTCTTC.